This TCR beta chain was profiled in a study of cytomegalovirus exposure and HLA in healthy donors (dated by TCRdb to about 2017). For the wider study: A later analysis indicated that the roughly 130 validation repertoires were generated on the platform also employed for the roughly 730 repertoires of the first cohort. A separate validation cohort of roughly 110 different subjects was used in addition to the roughly 700-subject first cohort. The study aimed to test whether cataloging public T cell receptors could reveal signatures of past pathogen exposure. The study combined high-throughput TCR immunosequencing, statistical association of individual TCRs with disease status, and machine learning to predict cytomegalovirus infection status.

The library was produced with the immunoSEQ multiplex PCR assay. The original pipeline was this. A statistical classification framework was built for diagnosing cytomegalovirus status from the catalog of TCR beta chain sequences. In TCRdb, the immuneACCESS table is reduced to in-frame sequences with V and J assigned. These tables do not hold every clone; where another copy was compared, an unresolved V gene accounts for under half, and the others remain unexplained. Clonal size and the V and J genes are those of that table, whereas D and trimming came from the DNA. The sample table shows 200,000 to 250,000 clones, and about 90% are seen once. Jointly, the top ten make up roughly 1% of the sample. Spanning cysteine to phenylalanine, the CDR3 consists of 17 amino acids. Of all the DNA, just the CDR3 is kept, 51 bases in frame from base 1. The germline V gene gives CDR1 as SGHAT and CDR2 as FQNNGV. Trimming removed 3 bases from V and 6 bases from J, leaving 23 bases between the germline ends.

Regarding this clone: Its cognate antigen has yet to be identified. The record has no base qualities; no much larger clone is one base away.

Findings and caveats that apply to the study as a whole: In the study, approximately 150 TCR beta chains were listed as associated with cytomegalovirus. The classifier was reported to diagnose cytomegalovirus status with high specificity and sensitivity in both the original and validation cohorts. According to the authors, the approach could potentially be generalized to other disease states and immunological phenotypes. While some public TCRs were present in many individuals, most TCR sequences turned up only very rarely across donors. Subsequent analysis determined that TCRs grouped into clusters in the first cohort also showed a tendency toward co-occurrence across the approximately 110 validation repertoires, and approximately 94% of cluster scores exceeded 0. A few of the identified cytomegalovirus-associated TCR beta chains were confirmed in vitro to be specific for cytomegalovirus antigens. The validation cohort had no HLA typing available for a later analysis, so co-occurrence within that cohort was assessed over all 120 repertoires.

Donors formed part of the validation cohort, which comprised about 130 subjects and was distinct from the first cohort of 666 subjects. This TCR was recovered from a woman aged 18-29 years in good health and CMV-seronegative. The source material was PBMCs. The rearranged chain carries TRBV11-2 and TRBJ1-2; TRBD1 is a possible D gene, resting on 5 matching bases. The CDR3 protein: CASSLPQVGQMFDGYTF. The nucleotides read TGTGCCAGCAGCTTGCCACAGGTTGGCCAGATGTTTGATGGCTACACCTTC.